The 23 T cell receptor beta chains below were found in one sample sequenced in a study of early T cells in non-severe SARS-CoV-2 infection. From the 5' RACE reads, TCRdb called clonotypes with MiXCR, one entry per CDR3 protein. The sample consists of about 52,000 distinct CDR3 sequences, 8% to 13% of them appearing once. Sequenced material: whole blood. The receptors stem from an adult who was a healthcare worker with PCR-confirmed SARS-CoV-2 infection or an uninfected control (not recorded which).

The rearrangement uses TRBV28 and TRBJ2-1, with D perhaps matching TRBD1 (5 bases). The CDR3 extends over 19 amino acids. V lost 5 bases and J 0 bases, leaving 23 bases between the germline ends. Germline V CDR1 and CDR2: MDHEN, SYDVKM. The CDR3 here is CASSPRARGAKSSYNEQFF. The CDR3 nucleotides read TGTGCCAGCAGTCCTAGGGCCCGTGGGGCCAAGAGCTCCTACAATGAGCAGTTCTTC.

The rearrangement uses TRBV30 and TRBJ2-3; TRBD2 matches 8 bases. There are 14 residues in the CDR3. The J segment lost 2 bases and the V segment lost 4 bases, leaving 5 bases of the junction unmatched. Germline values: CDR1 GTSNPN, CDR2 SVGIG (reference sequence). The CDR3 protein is CAWMAGGFTDTQYF. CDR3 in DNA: TGTGCCTGGATGGCGGGAGGTTTCACAGATACGCAGTATTTT.

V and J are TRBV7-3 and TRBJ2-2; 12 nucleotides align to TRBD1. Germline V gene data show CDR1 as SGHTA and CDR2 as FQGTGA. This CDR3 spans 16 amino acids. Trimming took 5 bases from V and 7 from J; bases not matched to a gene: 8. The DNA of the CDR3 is TGTGCCAGCAGCCGCCCGGGACAGGGGGCGGTCGGGGAGCTGTTTTTT. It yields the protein CASSRPGQGAVGELFF. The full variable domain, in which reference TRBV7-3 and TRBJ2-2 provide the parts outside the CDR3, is GAGVSQTPSNKVTEKGKYVELRCDPISGHTALYWYRQSLGQGPEFLIYFQGTGAADDSGLPNDRFFAVRPEGSVSTLKIQRTERGDSAVYLCASSRPGQGAVGELFFGEGSRLTVL.

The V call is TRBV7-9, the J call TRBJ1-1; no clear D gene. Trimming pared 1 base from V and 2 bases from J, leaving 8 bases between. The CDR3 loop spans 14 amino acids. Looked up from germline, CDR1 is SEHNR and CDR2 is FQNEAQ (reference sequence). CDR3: CASSLEIGNTEAFF. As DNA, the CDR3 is TGTGCCAGCAGCTTAGAAATCGGCAACACTGAAGCTTTCTTT. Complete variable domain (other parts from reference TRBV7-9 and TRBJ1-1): DTGVSQNPRHKITKRGQNVTFRCDPISEHNRLYWYRQTLGQGPEFLTYFQNEAQLEKSRLLSDRFSAERPKGSFSTLEIQRTEQGDSAMYLCASSLEIGNTEAFFGQGTRLTVV.

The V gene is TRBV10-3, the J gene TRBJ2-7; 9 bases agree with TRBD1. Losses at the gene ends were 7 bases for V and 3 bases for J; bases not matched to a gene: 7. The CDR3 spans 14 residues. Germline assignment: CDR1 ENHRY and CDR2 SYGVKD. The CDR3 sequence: CAITSTGGSYEQYF. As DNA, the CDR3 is TGTGCCATCACCTCGACAGGGGGTAGCTACGAGCAGTACTTC.

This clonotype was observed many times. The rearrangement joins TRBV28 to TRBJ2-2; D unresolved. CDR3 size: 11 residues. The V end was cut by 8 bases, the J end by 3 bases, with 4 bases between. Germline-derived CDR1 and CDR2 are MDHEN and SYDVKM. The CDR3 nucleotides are TGTGCCAGCTTTCACACCGGGGAGCTGTTTTTT. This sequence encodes CASFHTGELFF.

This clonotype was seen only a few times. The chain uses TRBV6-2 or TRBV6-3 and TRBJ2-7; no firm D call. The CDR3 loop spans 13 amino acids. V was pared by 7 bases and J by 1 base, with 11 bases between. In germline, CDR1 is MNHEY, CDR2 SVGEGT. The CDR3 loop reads CASKTIGSYEQYF. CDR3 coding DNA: TGTGCCAGCAAGACAATCGGGTCCTACGAGCAGTACTTC.

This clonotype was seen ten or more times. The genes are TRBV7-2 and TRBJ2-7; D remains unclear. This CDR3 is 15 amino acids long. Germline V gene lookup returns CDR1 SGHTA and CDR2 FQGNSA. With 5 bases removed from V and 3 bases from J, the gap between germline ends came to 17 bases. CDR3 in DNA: TGTGCCAGCAGCCCCGTTGGGGTGCCGTACTACGAGCAGTACTTC. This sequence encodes CASSPVGVPYYEQYF.

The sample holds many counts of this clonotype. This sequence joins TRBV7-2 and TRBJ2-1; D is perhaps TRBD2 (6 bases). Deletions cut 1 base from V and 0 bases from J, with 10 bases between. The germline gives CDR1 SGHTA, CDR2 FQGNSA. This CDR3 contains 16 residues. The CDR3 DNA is TGTGCCAGCAGCTTAGTCCGGGACTCCTCCTACAATGAGCAGTTCTTC. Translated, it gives CASSLVRDSSYNEQFF.

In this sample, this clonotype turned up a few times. Here the CDR3 reads CSASIADRGREKLFF. The CDR3 bases are TGCAGTGCTAGTATAGCGGACAGGGGGCGGGAAAAACTGTTTTTT. The V call is TRBV20-1, the J call TRBJ1-4; TRBD1 aligns across 11 bases. The V segment lost 3 bases and the J segment 8 bases; nucleotides outside the gene matches: 8. The length of the CDR3 is 15 residues. The V gene's germline CDR1 is DFQATT and CDR2 SNEGSKA (reference sequence).

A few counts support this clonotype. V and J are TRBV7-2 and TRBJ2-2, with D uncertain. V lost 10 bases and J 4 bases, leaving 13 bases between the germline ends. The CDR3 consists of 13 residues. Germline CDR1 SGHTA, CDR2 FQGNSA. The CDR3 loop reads CATRTATTGELFF. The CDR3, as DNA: TGTGCCACCCGGACGGCCACCACCGGGGAGCTGTTTTTT.

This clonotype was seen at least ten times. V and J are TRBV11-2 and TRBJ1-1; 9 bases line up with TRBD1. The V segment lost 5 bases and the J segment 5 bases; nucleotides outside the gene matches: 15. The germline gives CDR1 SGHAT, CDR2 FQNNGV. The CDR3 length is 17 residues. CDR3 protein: CASSPAPGQGSDTEAFF. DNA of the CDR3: TGTGCCAGCAGCCCAGCACCGGGACAGGGAAGCGATACTGAAGCTTTCTTT.

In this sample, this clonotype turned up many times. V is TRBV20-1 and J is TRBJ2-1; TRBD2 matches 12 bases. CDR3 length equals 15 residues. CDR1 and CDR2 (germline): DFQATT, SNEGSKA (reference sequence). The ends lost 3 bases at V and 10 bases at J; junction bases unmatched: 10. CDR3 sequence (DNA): TGCAGTGCTAGCCTACGGACTAGCGGGACCTTAGAGCAGTTCTTC. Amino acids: CSASLRTSGTLEQFF.

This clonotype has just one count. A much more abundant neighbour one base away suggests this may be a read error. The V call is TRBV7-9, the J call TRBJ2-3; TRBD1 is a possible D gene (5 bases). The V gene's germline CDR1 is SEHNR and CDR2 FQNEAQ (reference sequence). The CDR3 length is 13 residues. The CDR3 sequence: CTSSSRQTDTQYF. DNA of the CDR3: TGTACCAGCAGCTCCCGACAGACAGATACGCAGTATTTT.

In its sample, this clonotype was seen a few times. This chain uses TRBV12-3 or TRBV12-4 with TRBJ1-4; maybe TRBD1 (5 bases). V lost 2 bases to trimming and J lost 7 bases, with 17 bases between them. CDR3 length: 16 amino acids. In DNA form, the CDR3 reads TGTGCCAGCAGTTTAATGCAGTCGGGCAGGGCTGAAAAACTGTTTTTT. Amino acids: CASSLMQSGRAEKLFF.

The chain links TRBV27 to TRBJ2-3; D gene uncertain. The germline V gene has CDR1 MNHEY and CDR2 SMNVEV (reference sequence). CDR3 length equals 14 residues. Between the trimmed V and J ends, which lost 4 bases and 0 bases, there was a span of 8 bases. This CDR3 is CASSSRASTDTQYF. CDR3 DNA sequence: TGTGCCAGCAGTTCTCGGGCTAGCACAGATACGCAGTATTTT.

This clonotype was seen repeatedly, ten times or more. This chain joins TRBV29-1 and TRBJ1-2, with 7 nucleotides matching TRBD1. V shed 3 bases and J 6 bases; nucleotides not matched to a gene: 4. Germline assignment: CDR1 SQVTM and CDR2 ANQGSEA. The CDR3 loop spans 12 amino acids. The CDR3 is CSVDPGGDGYTF. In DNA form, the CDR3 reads TGCAGCGTTGATCCAGGGGGGGATGGCTACACCTTC.

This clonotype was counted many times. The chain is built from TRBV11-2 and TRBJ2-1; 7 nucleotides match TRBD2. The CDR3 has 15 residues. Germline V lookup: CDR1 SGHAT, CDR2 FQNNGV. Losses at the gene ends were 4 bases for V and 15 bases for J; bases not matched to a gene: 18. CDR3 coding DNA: TGTGCCAGCAGCTCCCTAAAAGGGAGGGTCTTTGGCCGGTTCTTC. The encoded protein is CASSSLKGRVFGRFF.

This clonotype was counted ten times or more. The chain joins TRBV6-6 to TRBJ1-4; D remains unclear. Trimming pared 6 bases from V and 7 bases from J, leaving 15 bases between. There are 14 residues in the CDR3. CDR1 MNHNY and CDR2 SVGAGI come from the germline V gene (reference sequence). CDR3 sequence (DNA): TGTGCCAGCAGCCCGTGGGGTGGAACTGAAAAACTGTTTTTT. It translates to CASSPWGGTEKLFF.

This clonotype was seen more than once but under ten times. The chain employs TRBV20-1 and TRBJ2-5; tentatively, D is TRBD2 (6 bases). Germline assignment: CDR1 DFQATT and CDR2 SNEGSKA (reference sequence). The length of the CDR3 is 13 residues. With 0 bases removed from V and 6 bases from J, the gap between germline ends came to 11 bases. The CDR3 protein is CSAREGGIKTQYF. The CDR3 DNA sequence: TGCAGTGCTAGAGAAGGAGGGATTAAGACCCAGTACTTC.

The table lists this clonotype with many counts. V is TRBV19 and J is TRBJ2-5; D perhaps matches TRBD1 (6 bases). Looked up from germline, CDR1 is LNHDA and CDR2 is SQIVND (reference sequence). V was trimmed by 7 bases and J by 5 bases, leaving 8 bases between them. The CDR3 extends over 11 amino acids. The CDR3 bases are TGTGCCAGTATGCAGGGGGAGACCCAGTACTTC. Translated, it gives CASMQGETQYF.

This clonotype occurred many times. The DNA of the CDR3 is TGTGCCATCAACGAAGCGGGGGATTACGAGCAGTACTTC. Translation gives CAINEAGDYEQYF. J is TRBJ2-7 and V is TRBV10-3, with 8 bases identical to TRBD2. Germline trimming cut 7 bases from V and 4 bases from J; bases unmatched to any gene: 6. CDR1 ENHRY and CDR2 SYGVKD come from the germline V gene. The CDR3 is made up of 13 amino acids.

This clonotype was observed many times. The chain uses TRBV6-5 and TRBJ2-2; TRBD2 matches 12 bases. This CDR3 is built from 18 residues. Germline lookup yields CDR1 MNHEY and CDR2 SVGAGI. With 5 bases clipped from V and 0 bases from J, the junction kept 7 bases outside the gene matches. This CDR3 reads CASSLGLAGNANTGELFF. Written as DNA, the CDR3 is TGTGCCAGCAGTCTAGGACTAGCGGGAAACGCGAACACCGGGGAGCTGTTTTTT.